This is a list of T cell receptor beta chains from one sample in a study of blood T cell repertoires in COVID-19. The assay was immunoSEQ multiplex PCR, and TCRdb's table has in-frame clones only and misses some. The sample lists tens of thousands of clones; approximately 90% were seen once. Sequencing was carried out using peripheral blood. These receptor sequences come from a man between 35 and 55 years old with COVID-19, enrolled during active disease. The CDR3 runs from the conserved cysteine through the conserved F or W. D genes are given only for firm matches. The size entry is marked missing in some rows and otherwise reads once, few, many or a size class.

TRBJ1-2 | TRBV7-8 | TRBD1 | NA | 15 | CASSSGQGANYGYTF | TGTGCCAGCAGCTCGGGACAGGGGGCTAACTATGGCTACACCTTC
TRBJ2-6 | TRBV28 | NA | NA | 16 | CASSPPGGAGANVLTF | TGTGCCAGCAGTCCACCCGGCGGGGCCGGGGCCAACGTCCTGACTTTC
TRBJ2-7 | TRBV3-1/TRBV3-2 | TRBD2 | NA | 13 | CASRLASGYEQYF | TGTGCCAGCAGGCTTGCTAGCGGCTACGAGCAGTACTTC
TRBJ2-1 | TRBV27 | TRBD2 | NA | 16 | CASSPGTSGTYNEQFF | TGTGCCAGCAGTCCCGGGACTAGCGGAACCTACAATGAGCAGTTCTTC
TRBJ1-6 | TRBV19 | TRBD1 | few | 14 | CASWRGQYNSPLHF | TGTGCCAGTTGGAGGGGACAGTATAATTCACCCCTCCACTTT
TRBJ2-2 | TRBV3-1/TRBV3-2 | NA | NA | 16 | CASSPPTGSNTGELFF | TGTGCCAGCAGCCCGCCGACAGGAAGCAACACCGGGGAGCTGTTTTTT
TRBJ1-2 | TRBV27 | NA | NA | 13 | CASSFSGAGGYTF | TGTGCCAGCAGTTTTTCAGGGGCCGGTGGCTACACCTTC
TRBJ2-5 | TRBV9 | TRBD1 | NA | 15 | CASSAVTGGWETQYF | TGTGCCAGCAGCGCAGTGACAGGGGGGTGGGAGACCCAGTACTTC
TRBJ1-1 | TRBV4-1 | NA | few | 14 | CASSSLARETEAFF | TGCGCCAGCAGCTCCCTCGCGCGGGAGACTGAAGCTTTCTTT
TRBJ1-1 | TRBV5-1 | NA | NA | 15 | CASSLEPGFNTEAFF | TGCGCCAGCAGCTTGGAGCCAGGCTTTAACACTGAAGCTTTCTTT
TRBJ2-1 | TRBV19 | TRBD2 | NA | 15 | CASSYGLAGGLHWFF | TGTGCCAGTAGTTACGGACTAGCGGGAGGGCTTCATTGGTTCTTC
TRBJ1-1 | TRBV5-8 | NA | NA | 17 | CASRPNVAQRVNTEAFF | TGTGCCAGCAGACCTAACGTGGCCCAGAGGGTGAACACTGAAGCTTTCTTT